Listed below are T cell receptor beta chains from one sample, sequenced in a study of response to subunit inactivated influenza vaccine. MiXCR, run by TCRdb on the RT-PCR reads, gives a single entry per CDR3 protein. Found here are 630,000 or so distinct CDR3 sequences, approximately 14% of them singletons; the top ten hold 11%. Sequenced here: PBMCs from blood, sampled 12 days after vaccination. All receptors come from a man aged 45-65 years who received an inactivated influenza vaccine. The CDR3 runs from the conserved cysteine through the conserved F or W. Fields, in order: V gene, CDR3 protein.

>TRBV28
CASSLPLDRESSYEQYF
>TRBV12-3/TRBV12-4
CASSLDGALSSNQPQHF
>TRBV6-5
CASSYSNTGRRYNEQFF
>TRBV28
CASSLTSGPPYNEQFF
>TRBV4-1
CASSQGTAGVETQYF
>TRBV6-1
CASRPPEGRVSRGYTF
>TRBV4-3
CASSQEPGYGYTF
>TRBV5-1
CASRRDSYGYTF
>TRBV12-3/TRBV12-4
CASSLGGTKNIQYF
>TRBV3-1
CASSYGLGQSHEQFF
>TRBV4-1
CASSQVGAGGYNEQFF
>TRBV28
CASSFIDRSNQPQHF
>TRBV12-3/TRBV12-4
CASSFHALQETQYF
>TRBV4-3
CASSQDLGRIGSTEAFF
>TRBV30
CAADRGYTF
>TRBV6-6
CASSYDSYEQYF
>TRBV7-2
CASSLSPSNTEAFF
>TRBV7-2
CASSLEVTQYF
>TRBV12-3/TRBV12-4
CASCRENYGYTF
>TRBV20-1
CSAREGPVNEKLFF
>TRBV7-2
CASSLAGTDSYEQYF
>TRBV7-2
CASSLWARGAKNIQYF
>TRBV29-1
CSVALNANYNEQFF
>TRBV20-1
CSATTTGKVPYEQYF
>TRBV14
CASSQVLLGAGLDTQYF
>TRBV28
CASSKDRENSPLHF
>TRBV27
CASSLNLDTEAFF
>TRBV29-1
CSVSGSGPETQYF
>TRBV5-1
CASSLGGGHSGYTF
>TRBV7-2
CASSLGGQLNEQFF
>TRBV13
CASSPYGSGGYTF
>TRBV12-3/TRBV12-4
CASSLVGLAVGELFF